One sample yielded the 17 T cell receptor beta chains listed below, sequenced in a study of T cells in Graves' hyperthyroidism and ophthalmopathy. Researchers took RNA transcripts and amplified the TCR beta CDR3 regions from them. Using the HTBI primer set, a first-round RT-PCR was run on the TCR CDR3. TCRdb recomputed calls from the multiplex PCR reads with MiXCR, one row per CDR3 protein. The sample carries fewer than 800,000 distinct CDR3 sequences, approximately 16% recorded once. Specimen: blood. These receptors were collected from a man between 18 and 35 years old with Graves' hyperthyroidism.

This clonotype was seen many times. The rearrangement links TRBV13 to TRBJ2-1, with D maybe TRBD2 (5 bases). CDR3 length equals 14 residues. Germline CDR1 reads PRHDT; CDR2 reads FYEKMQ (reference sequence). V lost 5 bases to trimming and J lost 6 bases, with 14 bases between them. The CDR3 loop reads CASSGGLFSNEQFF. The CDR3 DNA sequence: TGTGCCAGCAGCGGTGGACTTTTTTCCAATGAGCAGTTCTTC. Based on the CDR3 plus reference TRBV13 and TRBJ2-1, the full variable domain is AAGVIQSPRHLIKEKRETATLKCYPIPRHDTVYWYQQGPGQDPQFLISFYEKMQSDKGSIPDRFSAQQFSDYHSELNMSSLELGDSALYFCASSGGLFSNEQFFGPGTRLTVL.

In its sample, this clonotype was seen many times. The V gene is TRBV7-2, the J gene TRBJ2-7; weak D call: TRBD2 (5 bases). CDR3 length: 14 residues. Trimming took off 2 bases at V and 6 bases at J, with 14 bases between the two ends. Looked up from germline, CDR1 is SGHTA and CDR2 is FQGNSA. The chain's CDR3 is CASSLNGRLSEQYF. In nucleotides, the CDR3 is TGTGCCAGCAGCTTAAATGGCAGACTAAGCGAGCAGTACTTC.

This chain uses TRBV6-2 or TRBV6-3 with TRBJ2-3, with a weak D call TRBD2 (6 bases). CDR1 and CDR2 from the germline V gene are MNHEY and SVGEGT. Trimming stripped 2 bases from V and 9 bases from J, with 18 bases between. There are 15 residues in the CDR3. Here the CDR3 reads CASSYVLGSRETQYF. The DNA for the CDR3 is TGTGCCAGCAGTTACGTTTTGGGTAGTCGGGAGACGCAGTATTTT.

The sample holds a few counts of this clonotype. The chain is built from TRBV5-1 and TRBJ2-1; the D gene is possibly TRBD1 (6 bases). This CDR3 contains 15 residues. Germline values: CDR1 SGHRS, CDR2 YFSETQ. Trimming took 4 bases from V and 0 from J, leaving 11 bases between them. CDR3 coding DNA: TGCGCCAGCAGCCTCACACAGGGCTCCTACAATGAGCAGTTCTTC. It specifies CASSLTQGSYNEQFF.

This clonotype occurred many times. J is TRBJ1-5 and V is TRBV18; D gene unclear. Trimming left V 2 bases short and J 3 bases short, with 5 bases between. The germline V gene encodes CDR1 KGHSH and CDR2 LQKENI. This CDR3 spans 13 amino acids. CDR3 DNA sequence: TGTGCCAGCTCACCAAGTTACAATCAGCCCCAGCATTTT. Encoded protein: CASSPSYNQPQHF.

This chain links TRBV6-1 with TRBJ2-1, with 8 bases aligning to TRBD2. This CDR3 spans 16 amino acids. V trimming: 7 bases; J trimming: 5 bases; junction bases outside the gene matches: 13. CDR1 MNHNS and CDR2 SASEGT come from the germline V gene. CDR3 region: CASIPPPGGENNEQFF. In nucleotides, the CDR3 is TGTGCCAGCATTCCTCCCCCGGGGGGGGAGAACAATGAGCAGTTCTTC.

This clonotype was counted ten times or more. The chain is built from TRBV13 and TRBJ2-1; tentative D call: TRBD1 (6 bases). The V gene lost 5 bases and the J gene lost 5 bases, with 10 bases spanning the gap. Germline values: CDR1 PRHDT, CDR2 FYEKMQ (reference sequence). This CDR3 contains 13 residues. The CDR3: CASSDRTDNEQFF. Written as DNA, the CDR3 is TGTGCCAGCAGCGATCGGACAGACAATGAGCAGTTCTTC.

The chain links TRBV20-1 to TRBJ2-7; D is unclear. V gave up 6 bases and J gave up 0 bases, with 12 bases separating them. Germline assignment: CDR1 DFQATT and CDR2 SNEGSKA (reference sequence). The CDR3 is 13 residues long. The DNA for the CDR3 is TGCAGTGCCTTTCTAGAAAGCTCCTACGAGCAGTACTTC. It yields the protein CSAFLESSYEQYF.

This clonotype turned up a few times. This chain uses TRBV7-3 with TRBJ2-1; no reliable D call. This CDR3 comprises 13 residues. Germline CDR1 SGHTA, CDR2 FQGTGA. V was pared by 2 bases and J by 5 bases, with 7 bases between. The CDR3 nucleotides read TGTGCCAGCAGCTTACACCTTAACAATGAGCAGTTCTTC. Protein: CASSLHLNNEQFF.

This clonotype occurred many times. The chain employs TRBV2 and TRBJ2-3; D unclear. This CDR3 is built from 13 residues. Germline V lookup: CDR1 SNHLY, CDR2 FYNNEI. Trimming shortened V by 6 bases and J by 0 bases, and 7 bases separated the two germline ends. The CDR3 nucleotides are TGTGCCAGCAGATCCGACAGCACAGATACGCAGTATTTT. It encodes CASRSDSTDTQYF. The full variable domain, in which reference TRBV2 and TRBJ2-3 provide the parts outside the CDR3, is EPEVTQTPSHQVTQMGQEVILRCVPISNHLYFYWYRQILGQKVEFLVSFYNNEISEKSEIFDDQFSVERPDGSNFTLKIRSTKLEDSAMYFCASRSDSTDTQYFGPGTRLTVL.

This clonotype appeared many times. The chain carries TRBV12-3 or TRBV12-4 and TRBJ2-3; 8 nucleotides line up with TRBD2. The CDR3 runs to 14 residues. Trimming removed 8 bases from V and 1 base from J; junction bases left unmatched: 5. CDR3 residues: CASGLTSGTDTQYF. The CDR3 DNA is TGTGCCAGCGGCCTGACTAGCGGCACAGATACGCAGTATTTT.

There are many counts of this clonotype. The chain employs TRBV7-2 and TRBJ2-3; D assignment may be TRBD1 or TRBD2 (5 bases each). CDR1 SGHTA and CDR2 FQGNSA come from the germline V gene. The CDR3 length is 13 residues. Deletions cut 5 bases from V and 3 bases from J, with 9 bases between. The CDR3 nucleotides are TGTGCCAGCAGCCGGGACCCAACAGATACGCAGTATTTT. Translation gives CASSRDPTDTQYF.

This clonotype was seen only a few times. The chain combines TRBV6-2 or TRBV6-3 with TRBJ2-1; TRBD1 aligns across 11 bases. The germline V gene encodes CDR1 MNHEY and CDR2 SVGEGT. The CDR3 spans 16 residues. J gave up 6 bases and V 7 bases, and 11 bases lay outside the gene matches. The DNA of the CDR3 is TGTGCCAGCACCAACGGGGCCGGGACAGGGGGCAATGAGCAGTTCTTC. The encoded protein is CASTNGAGTGGNEQFF.

V usage is TRBV4-1 and J usage is TRBJ2-2; tentatively, D is TRBD2 (6 bases). The germline V gene encodes CDR1 MGHRA and CDR2 YSYEKL. This CDR3 is built from 16 residues. V lost 5 bases to trimming and J lost 0 bases, with 13 bases between them. The DNA for the CDR3 is TGCGCCAGCAGCTTTACCAGGGACTCGAACACCGGGGAGCTGTTTTTT. Protein product: CASSFTRDSNTGELFF.

The chain uses TRBV7-9 and TRBJ2-5; D gene unclear. Trimming took off 3 bases at V and 5 bases at J, with 19 bases between the two ends. This CDR3 region has 16 residues. Per germline, CDR1 SEHNR and CDR2 FQNEAQ (reference sequence). CDR3 nucleotide sequence: TGTGCCAGCAGCTTGTCTAGAGGCGTCCCTGGGGAGACCCAGTACTTC. Its translation is CASSLSRGVPGETQYF. The whole variable domain, remainder taken from reference TRBV7-9 and TRBJ2-5, is DTGVSQNPRHKITKRGQNVTFRCDPISEHNRLYWYRQTLGQGPEFLTYFQNEAQLEKSRLLSDRFSAERPKGSFSTLEIQRTEQGDSAMYLCASSLSRGVPGETQYFGPGTRLLVL.

The J gene is TRBJ2-5, the V gene TRBV4-1, with 14 bases identical to TRBD2. V lost 3 bases, J lost 4 bases, and 13 bases stayed unmatched. The germline gives CDR1 MGHRA, CDR2 YSYEKL. The CDR3 sequence is 19 residues long. The CDR3 sequence: CASSQGTSGRSGPAETQYF. The CDR3 nucleotides read TGCGCCAGCAGCCAGGGGACTAGCGGGAGAAGTGGCCCTGCAGAGACCCAGTACTTC.

Concerning this clonotype itself: A read error may be the cause here, since a much bigger clone is one base away. This chain connects TRBV7-2 to TRBJ2-7; 7 nucleotides match TRBD1. The CDR3 is made up of 15 amino acids. CDR1 is SGHTA and CDR2 is FQGNSA in the germline V gene. The CDR3 DNA is TGTGCCAGCAGCCTCCTGACAGGGCCCTCCTACAAGCAGTACTTC. Its translation: CASSLLTGPSYKQYF.